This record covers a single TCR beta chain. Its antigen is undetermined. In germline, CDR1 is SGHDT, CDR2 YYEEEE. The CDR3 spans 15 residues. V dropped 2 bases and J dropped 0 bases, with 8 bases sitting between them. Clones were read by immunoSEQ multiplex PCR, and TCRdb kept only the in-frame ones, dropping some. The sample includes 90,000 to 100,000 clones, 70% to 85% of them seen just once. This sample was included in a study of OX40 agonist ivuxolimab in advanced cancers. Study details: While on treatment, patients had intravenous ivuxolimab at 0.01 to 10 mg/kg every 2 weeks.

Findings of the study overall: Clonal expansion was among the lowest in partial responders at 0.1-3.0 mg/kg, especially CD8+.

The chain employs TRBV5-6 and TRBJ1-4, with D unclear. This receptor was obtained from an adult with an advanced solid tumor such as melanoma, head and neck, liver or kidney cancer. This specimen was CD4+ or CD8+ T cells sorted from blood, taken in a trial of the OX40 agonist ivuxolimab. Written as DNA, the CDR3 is TGTGCCAGCAGCTTAGACTATGCAACTAATGAAAAACTGTTTTTT. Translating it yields CASSLDYATNEKLFF. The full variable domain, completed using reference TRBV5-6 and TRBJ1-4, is DAGVTQSPTHLIKTRGQQVTLRCSPKSGHDTVSWYQQALGQGPQFIFQYYEEEERQRGNFPDRFSGHQFPNYSSELNVNALLLGDSALYLCASSLDYATNEKLFFGSGTQLSVL.